A single sample gave rise to the 2 T cell receptor beta chains below, sequenced in a study of cytomegalovirus exposure and HLA in healthy donors. PCR primers comprised 60 Vbeta and 13 Jbeta primers. This table comes from immunoSEQ multiplex PCR, and its TCRdb copy is limited to in-frame clones, with some not included. The sample consists of under 250,000 clones, approximately 81% of them appearing once. Sequencing used PBMCs. Receptors were obtained from a human donor in good health.

The chain combines TRBV7-3 with TRBJ2-7, with 9 bases matching TRBD2. The CDR3 covers 19 residues. The trim removed 5 bases at V and 0 bases at J, leaving 17 bases unmatched. In germline, CDR1 is SGHTA, CDR2 FQGTGA. CDR3 amino acids: CASSPEPGLAIGGSYEQYF. Here the CDR3 DNA reads TGTGCCAGCAGCCCCGAACCGGGACTAGCAATTGGGGGCTCCTACGAGCAGTACTTC.

The chain recombines TRBV6-1 with TRBJ2-1, with 9 positions matching TRBD1. The length of the CDR3 is 13 residues. CDR1 is MNHNS and CDR2 is SASEGT in the germline V gene. Unmatched junction bases numbered 3, after V lost 6 bases and J lost 6 bases. CDR3 nucleotides: TGTGCCAGCAGACGGGACAGGGCCAATGAGCAGTTCTTC. This encodes CASRRDRANEQFF.